Listed below are T cell receptor beta chains from one sample, sequenced in a study of sequential checkpoint blockade in melanoma. Clones were read by immunoSEQ multiplex PCR, and TCRdb kept only the in-frame ones, dropping some. The table shows roughly 20,000 clones, with roughly 80% occurring only once. The source material was CD8+ T cells sorted from blood (inferred from file names), sampled from a patient given nivolumab and ipilimumab in sequence. The receptors were gathered from a human donor with melanoma. Both conserved end residues are part of each CDR3. The D gene is left open where the match is weak. Some rows have no size entry. The others give once, few or many, or a class for an expanded clone.

TRBV23-1	NA	TRBJ2-7	NA	TGCGCCAGCAGTCACCACCTCCTGACAGAGTTCTACGAGCAGTACTTC	CASSHHLLTEFYEQYF
TRBV4-1	NA	TRBJ2-7	TRBD2	TGCGCCAGCAGCCAAGGGGCGGGAGGGCCCTACGAGCAGTACTTC	CASSQGAGGPYEQYF
TRBV13	once	TRBJ1-6	TRBD1	TGTGCCAGCAGCTACGACAGGGGGTCACCCCTCCACTTT	CASSYDRGSPLHF
TRBV27	once	TRBJ2-7	NA	TGTGCCAGCAGCCCCAGGGGCCCCTACGAGCAGTACTTC	CASSPRGPYEQYF
TRBV29-1	NA	TRBJ2-2	TRBD1	TGCAGCGCTGCAACAGGGGGCAACACCGGGGAGCTGTTTTTT	CSAATGGNTGELFF
TRBV28	NA	TRBJ1-4	TRBD1	TGTGCCAGCAGTCCTCAGGGGGGTAATGAAAAACTGTTTTTT	CASSPQGGNEKLFF
TRBV23-1	NA	TRBJ2-3	TRBD2	TGCGCCAGGGGGTCGAGACGGGAGGGCGGCACAGATACGCAGTATTTT	CARGSRREGGTDTQYF
TRBV27	NA	TRBJ2-6	NA	TGTGCCAGCAGTGCCCTAGGGAGCTCTGGGGCCAACGTCCTGACTTTC	CASSALGSSGANVLTF
TRBV2	NA	TRBJ2-7	TRBD1	TGTGCCAGCAGTGAGGTGACAGGGTCCTACGAGCAGTACTTC	CASSEVTGSYEQYF
TRBV4-1	once	TRBJ2-5	NA	TGCGCCAGCAGCGCGTCCCCCGGGACTGAAGAAGAGACCCAGTACTTC	CASSASPGTEEETQYF
TRBV6-1	NA	TRBJ1-5	NA	TGTGCCAGCAGTGAATTCAGGGGCCCCTCCAATCAGCCCCAGCATTTT	CASSEFRGPSNQPQHF
TRBV7-7	NA	TRBJ2-1	TRBD2	TGTGCCAGCAGCTTAGCGGGGAGGGGACATGAGCAGTTCTTC	CASSLAGRGHEQFF
TRBV27	NA	TRBJ2-5	NA	TGTGCCAGCAGTTCCTTGACGGTTTCCAGGGCCCAGTACTTC	CASSSLTVSRAQYF
TRBV4-2	NA	TRBJ2-3	NA	TGTGCCAGCAGCCTTGGCGGGAGCACAGATACGCAGTATTTT	CASSLGGSTDTQYF
TRBV5-1	few	TRBJ1-1	NA	TGCGCCAGCAGCTTGGCGCAGGGAAACACTGAAGCTTTCTTT	CASSLAQGNTEAFF
TRBV6-5	NA	TRBJ2-3	NA	TGTGCCAGCAGCTTTCTTAGCACAGATACGCAGTATTTT	CASSFLSTDTQYF